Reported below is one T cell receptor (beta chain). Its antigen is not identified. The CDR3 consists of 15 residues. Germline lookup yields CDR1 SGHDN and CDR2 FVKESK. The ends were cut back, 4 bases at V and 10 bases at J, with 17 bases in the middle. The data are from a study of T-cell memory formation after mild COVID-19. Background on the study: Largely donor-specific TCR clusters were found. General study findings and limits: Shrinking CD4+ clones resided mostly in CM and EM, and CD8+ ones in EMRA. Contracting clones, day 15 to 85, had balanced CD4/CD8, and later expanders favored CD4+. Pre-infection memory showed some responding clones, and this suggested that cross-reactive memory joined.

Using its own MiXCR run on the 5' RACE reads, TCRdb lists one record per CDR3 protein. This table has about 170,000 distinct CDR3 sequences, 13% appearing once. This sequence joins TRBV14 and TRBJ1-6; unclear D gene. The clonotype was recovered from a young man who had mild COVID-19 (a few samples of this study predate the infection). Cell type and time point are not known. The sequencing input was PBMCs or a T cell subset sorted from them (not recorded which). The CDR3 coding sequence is TGTGCCAGCAGCCGCTCGCTCCAGGCTTGGTCACCCCTCCACTTT. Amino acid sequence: CASSRSLQAWSPLHF. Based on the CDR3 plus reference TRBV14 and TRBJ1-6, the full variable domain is EAGVTQFPSHSVIEKGQTVTLRCDPISGHDNLYWYRRVMGKEIKFLLHFVKESKQDESGMPNNRFLAERTGGTYSTLKVQPAELEDSGVYFCASSRSLQAWSPLHFGNGTRLTVT.